A single sample is the source of the 11 T cell receptor beta chains below, sequenced in a study of shared clonotypes between healthy human individuals. Sequencing was performed with immunoSEQ multiplex PCR; in TCRdb, only in-frame clones are kept and a portion is missing. In the table there are under 600,000 clones, around 78% of which are singletons. The source material was PBMCs. Receptor source: a woman in her 40s in good health. Some clones in this sample may be carry-over from other donors' samples.

This chain joins TRBV6-5 and TRBJ1-1; no reliable D call. CDR3 length equals 13 residues. Germline V gene data show CDR1 as MNHEY and CDR2 as SVGAGI. Trimming stripped 6 bases from V and 5 bases from J, with 13 bases between. In nucleotides, the CDR3 is TGTGCCAGCAGCCCTATCAGGACTACTGAAGCTTTCTTT. Encoded protein: CASSPIRTTEAFF.

The chain carries TRBV6-5 and TRBJ1-1; D is unresolved. Germline V CDR1 and CDR2: MNHEY, SVGAGI. CDR3 length: 14 residues. Between the trimmed V and J ends, which lost 2 bases and 0 bases, there was a span of 7 bases. The CDR3 DNA follows: TGTGCCAGCAGTTACAGCCCAATGAACACTGAAGCTTTCTTT. It is translated as CASSYSPMNTEAFF.

This clone appeared many times. This same CDR3 is encoded by further DNA sequences in the sample. The V and J genes are TRBV29-1 and TRBJ1-2; D uncertain. This CDR3 has 14 amino acids. V was trimmed by 0 bases and J by 6 bases, leaving 14 bases between them. CDR1 and CDR2 from the germline V gene are SQVTM and ANQGSEA. Written as DNA, the CDR3 is TGCAGCGTTGAAGAAAGGGCATTTATGGATGGCTACACCTTC. This gives the protein CSVEERAFMDGYTF.

The chain joins TRBV7-8 to TRBJ1-5, with a tentative D call TRBD1 (6 bases). The CDR3 sequence is 14 residues long. The V gene's germline CDR1 is SGHVS and CDR2 FQNEAQ. V lost 6 bases to trimming and J lost 0 bases, with 9 bases between them. The CDR3 region is CASRGGPSNQPQHF. The CDR3, as DNA: TGTGCCAGCAGGGGGGGGCCTAGCAATCAGCCCCAGCATTTT.

The chain uses TRBV15 and TRBJ1-4, with no clear D. This CDR3 is built from 15 residues. With 5 bases removed from V and 12 bases from J, the gap between germline ends came to 22 bases. CDR1 LNHNV and CDR2 YYDKDF come from the germline V gene (reference sequence). The CDR3 sequence: CATSPGSADQVELFF. In DNA form, the CDR3 reads TGTGCCACCAGCCCCGGGTCGGCCGACCAAGTGGAACTGTTTTTT. Together with reference TRBV15 and TRBJ1-4, the CDR3 gives the full variable domain: DAMVIQNPRYQVTQFGKPVTLSCSQTLNHNVMYWYQQKSSQAPKLLFHYYDKDFNNEADTPDNFQSRRPNTSFCFLDIRSPGLGDTAMYLCATSPGSADQVELFFGSGTQLSVL.

The gene calls are TRBV5-1 and TRBJ2-2, with D maybe TRBD2 (5 bases). Trimming left V 0 bases short and J 1 base short, with 10 bases between. CDR1 is SGHRS, CDR2 YFSETQ, per germline. This CDR3 is 16 amino acids long. The CDR3 DNA reads TGCGCCAGCAGCTTGGGAGGACTGGAGAACACCGGGGAGCTGTTTTTT. It encodes CASSLGGLENTGELFF.

The genes are TRBV7-8 and TRBJ2-1; the match to TRBD1 covers 9 bases. Germline V lookup: CDR1 SGHVS, CDR2 FQNEAQ. CDR3 length: 15 amino acids. Losses at the gene ends were 7 bases for V and 9 bases for J; bases not matched to a gene: 13. This CDR3 is CASTEGTGHGVEQFF. CDR3 in DNA: TGTGCCAGCACCGAGGGGACAGGGCACGGAGTTGAGCAGTTCTTC.

The chain has TRBV28 and TRBJ2-7; 9 bases agree with TRBD2. With V trimmed by 7 bases and J by 1 base, 8 bases remained unmatched. The CDR3 is made up of 15 amino acids. Germline V gene lookup returns CDR1 MDHEN and CDR2 SYDVKM. For the CDR3, the DNA is TGTGCCAGCAACCCTAGCGGGACCGGGTCCTACGAGCAGTACTTC. Translating gives CASNPSGTGSYEQYF.

Points on this clone: One end of the junction fails to match germline, which may point to a read error. The rearrangement links TRBV5-1 to TRBJ2-2; D might be TRBD2 (6 bases). CDR1 is SGHRS, CDR2 YFSETQ, per germline. The length of the CDR3 is 14 residues. The CDR3, as DNA: TGTGCCAGTCAAACTGGATGGGAGGCCGGGGAGCTGTTTTTT. Translation gives CASQTGWEAGELFF.

This sequence joins TRBV11-1 and TRBJ1-2; D perhaps matches TRBD1 (5 bases). CDR3 length: 15 residues. Germline CDR1 SGHAT, CDR2 FQDESV (reference sequence). Between the trimmed V and J ends, which lost 6 bases and 4 bases, there was a span of 18 bases. CDR3 protein: CASRGPGRETYGYTF. The CDR3 DNA is TGTGCCAGCAGGGGACCAGGGCGAGAAACCTATGGCTACACCTTC.

This clone has just a few counts. A read error is likely here: a far larger clone is one base away. The sample contains more than one DNA sequence encoding this CDR3. The chain carries TRBV29-1 and TRBJ1-1, with D perhaps matching TRBD1 (5 bases). The CDR3 loop spans 12 amino acids. Germline CDR1 and CDR2: SQVTM and ANQGSEA. The V and J ends lost 7 bases and 6 bases respectively, with 15 bases between them. The CDR3 region is CSAGDGLAEAFF. In DNA form, the CDR3 reads TGCAGCGCCGGGGACGGCCTGGCTGAAGCTTTCTTT.